A selection of T cell receptor beta chains follows, all from one sample in a study of cytomegalovirus exposure and HLA in healthy donors. Assay: immunoSEQ multiplex PCR; the TCRdb copy retains only in-frame clones and omits some. The repertoire consists of some 99,000 clones, with approximately 79% occurring once and the leading ten covering approximately 1.8%. The sequencing sample was made of PBMCs. The receptors originated from a male donor in good health and CMV-seronegative. CDR3s include the opening cysteine and the closing phenylalanine or tryptophan. The D gene is left open where the match is weak. The size of a clone is reported for some rows only, either as once, few or many, or as a class for expanded clones.

j_call: TRBJ2-2
v_call: TRBV19
d_call: NA
clone_size: NA
cdr3_aa: CASSIDGLAAGELFF
cdr3_nt: TGTGCCAGTAGTATAGATGGACTCGCGGCCGGGGAGCTGTTTTTT

j_call: TRBJ1-2
v_call: TRBV6-1
d_call: TRBD1
clone_size: NA
cdr3_aa: CASSDSGTGSRGYTF
cdr3_nt: TGTGCCAGCAGCGACTCCGGGACAGGGAGTCGGGGCTACACCTTC

j_call: TRBJ1-5
v_call: TRBV28
d_call: NA
clone_size: once
cdr3_aa: CASSLPGSNQPQHF
cdr3_nt: TGTGCCAGCAGTCTCCCAGGTAGCAATCAGCCCCAGCATTTT

j_call: TRBJ2-7
v_call: TRBV2
d_call: NA
clone_size: NA
cdr3_aa: CASKRESSYEQYF
cdr3_nt: TGTGCCAGCAAACGGGAAAGCTCCTACGAGCAGTACTTC

j_call: TRBJ2-1
v_call: TRBV5-1
d_call: TRBD2
clone_size: NA
cdr3_aa: CASTSLAGGIYNEQFF
cdr3_nt: TGCGCCAGCACCTCTTTAGCGGGAGGGATTTACAATGAGCAGTTCTTC

j_call: TRBJ2-1
v_call: TRBV9
d_call: TRBD2
clone_size: NA
cdr3_aa: CASSPRLAVYNEQFF
cdr3_nt: TGTGCCAGCAGCCCAAGACTAGCGGTCTACAATGAGCAGTTCTTC

j_call: TRBJ1-2
v_call: TRBV18
d_call: TRBD1
clone_size: NA
cdr3_aa: CASSEITGGYGYTF
cdr3_nt: TGTGCCAGCTCCGAGATCACAGGGGGCTATGGCTACACCTTC

j_call: TRBJ2-1
v_call: TRBV20-1
d_call: NA
clone_size: NA
cdr3_aa: CSASKHEQFF
cdr3_nt: TGCAGTGCTAGCAAGCATGAGCAGTTCTTC

j_call: TRBJ1-5
v_call: TRBV28
d_call: TRBD1
clone_size: NA
cdr3_aa: CASRPTDRGLRNQPQHF
cdr3_nt: TGTGCCAGCAGGCCAACGGACAGGGGGCTACGGAATCAGCCCCAGCATTTT

j_call: TRBJ2-6
v_call: TRBV7-9
d_call: NA
clone_size: NA
cdr3_aa: CASSLGFGTASSGANVLTF
cdr3_nt: TGTGCCAGCAGCTTAGGTTTTGGGACTGCCAGCTCTGGGGCCAACGTCCTGACTTTC

j_call: TRBJ1-1
v_call: TRBV2
d_call: NA
clone_size: few
cdr3_aa: CASGLLATANTEAFF
cdr3_nt: TGTGCCAGCGGACTCCTCGCTACGGCGAACACTGAAGCTTTCTTT

j_call: TRBJ1-1
v_call: TRBV6-1
d_call: NA
clone_size: few
cdr3_aa: CASRGHKNTEAFF
cdr3_nt: TGTGCCAGCAGAGGACATAAGAACACTGAAGCTTTCTTT

j_call: TRBJ2-1
v_call: TRBV29-1
d_call: NA
clone_size: NA
cdr3_aa: CSVEDGLLGANEQFF
cdr3_nt: TGCAGCGTTGAAGATGGGCTATTAGGGGCCAATGAGCAGTTCTTC

j_call: TRBJ2-7
v_call: TRBV28
d_call: TRBD1
clone_size: NA
cdr3_aa: CASRQGAREQYF
cdr3_nt: TGTGCCAGCAGACAGGGGGCGCGGGAGCAGTACTTC

j_call: TRBJ2-3
v_call: TRBV27
d_call: NA
clone_size: NA
cdr3_aa: CASSSVTDTQYF
cdr3_nt: TGTGCCAGCAGTTCCGTCACAGATACGCAGTATTTT

j_call: TRBJ2-7
v_call: TRBV5-6
d_call: NA
clone_size: NA
cdr3_aa: CASNLRVVAYEQYF
cdr3_nt: TGTGCCAGCAATCTCAGGGTAGTTGCCTACGAGCAGTACTTC

j_call: TRBJ2-5
v_call: TRBV30
d_call: TRBD2
clone_size: NA
cdr3_aa: CACYKLAGRETRYF
cdr3_nt: TGTGCCTGCTACAAACTAGCGGGGAGAGAGACCCGGTACTTC

j_call: TRBJ2-7
v_call: TRBV10-3
d_call: TRBD2
clone_size: NA
cdr3_aa: CAISGLAGAVEQYF
cdr3_nt: TGTGCCATCAGCGGACTAGCGGGAGCCGTCGAGCAGTACTTC

j_call: TRBJ2-3
v_call: TRBV27
d_call: TRBD2
clone_size: NA
cdr3_aa: CASSLGTSGSSTDTQYF
cdr3_nt: TGTGCCAGCAGTTTGGGGACTAGCGGGAGTAGCACAGATACGCAGTATTTT

j_call: TRBJ2-3
v_call: TRBV9
d_call: TRBD2
clone_size: NA
cdr3_aa: CASSQGLAGGTSADTQYF
cdr3_nt: TGTGCCAGCAGCCAGGGACTAGCGGGCGGGACTTCGGCAGATACGCAGTATTTT

j_call: TRBJ2-5
v_call: TRBV5-6
d_call: NA
clone_size: NA
cdr3_aa: CASSLPGALQETQYF
cdr3_nt: TGTGCCAGCAGCTTGCCAGGGGCGCTCCAAGAGACCCAGTACTTC

j_call: TRBJ2-7
v_call: TRBV15
d_call: TRBD2
clone_size: once
cdr3_aa: CATSSKPWTSGRIDEQYF
cdr3_nt: TGTGCCACCAGCAGTAAACCTTGGACTAGCGGGAGAATCGACGAGCAGTACTTC

j_call: TRBJ2-1
v_call: TRBV27
d_call: TRBD2
clone_size: few
cdr3_aa: CASRPGLAGVSEQFF
cdr3_nt: TGTGCCAGCAGGCCGGGACTAGCGGGAGTCAGTGAGCAGTTCTTC

j_call: TRBJ1-5
v_call: TRBV2
d_call: TRBD1
clone_size: few
cdr3_aa: CASSSDRAESNQPQHF
cdr3_nt: TGTGCCAGCAGTTCGGACAGGGCCGAGAGTAATCAGCCCCAGCATTTT

j_call: TRBJ2-7
v_call: TRBV9
d_call: TRBD2
clone_size: NA
cdr3_aa: CASGVDLRTSGSEQYF
cdr3_nt: TGTGCCAGCGGCGTGGACCTCAGGACTAGCGGGAGCGAGCAGTACTTC